Described below is a single T cell receptor beta chain sequence and its context. The antigen it binds to is not known. No base quality values were provided; no much bigger clone lies one nucleotide off. This sample was taken from a study of shared clonotypes between healthy human individuals (dated by TCRdb to the early 2020s). Study-level background: A few men and a couple of women, aged 18 to 49 years, made up the cohort. Per donor, leukapheresis produced somewhere between about 0.94 and 8.9 billion PBMCs. Blood TCR repertoires of about five healthy adults were deeply sequenced to estimate repertoire size and the extent of clonotype sharing between individuals. Different laboratories and diverse techniques were used to prepare libraries and sequence TCR repertoires, to increase sequencing depth and limit assay-specific biases. For each donor, CD4 naive and CD4 memory were each given three plates, CD8 naive was given two plates, and CD8 memory was given one plate. The paper as a whole reports these results and caveats: Sharing across several donors was observed for approximately 4.6% of naive CD4, about 4% of naive CD8, around 2.5% of memory CD4, and roughly 0.4% of memory CD8 clonotypes. Because the study included only a small number of donors, the genetic and exposure-history diversity represented was limited. Naive subsets generally had larger estimated clonotype richness than memory subsets did. Compared with non-shared clonotypes, the clonotypes found in all four sorted-subset donors had higher generation probabilities. Sampling was restricted to blood, and TCR repertoires in tissue are likely to differ from TCR repertoires in blood. Incomplete sequencing was indicated by rarefaction of sorted-subset datasets, despite the large sequencing depth. Pairwise subsampling indicated that sequencing depth was expected to affect the degree of clonotype sharing among donors.

Donors were healthy HIV-negative adults with no recently reported acute infections or vaccinations. Every donor was a Caucasian adult residing in Nashville, Tennessee, USA. CD4+ T cells were enriched by magnetic negative selection, after which naive cells were positively selected on CD45RA and the negative fraction was taken as the memory subset. After blood collection by leukapheresis, PBMCs were isolated using Ficoll-Histopaque density gradient centrifugation and then cryopreserved in the vapor phase of liquid nitrogen. Analytical flow cytometry was used to check the purity and quantity of each magnetically sorted T cell population. From each sorted fraction, genomic DNA was isolated and quantified by UV absorbance on a Nanodrop 2000c. TCR CDR3 regions were amplified from genomic DNA by multiplex PCR using the deep immunoSEQ assay. Extracted genomic DNA from each cell subset was spread evenly across all wells of several immunoSEQ 96-well plates, with each plate serving as a replicate. For sorted subsets, around 200 ng genomic DNA, equal to tens of thousands of T cell genomes, was loaded into each replicate PCR. The purified libraries were quantified using a Qubit 3.0 fluorometer, sized with a Bioanalyzer 2100, and then quantified again using the KAPA Library Quantification kit. Every immunoSEQ 96-well plate was sequenced on a dedicated single-read 150-cycle Illumina NextSeq 550 flow cell. The study's own analysis went as follows. The immunoSEQ output contained only junctional sequences without quality scores, so filtering could not match that applied to full-length reads. Sequences were annotated with PyIR, a Python wrapper for IgBLAST v1.9, and V/J genes and CDR3 were assigned using IMGT germline references. Reads were filtered out if the reads had weak V/J assignments (E-value above 1e-6), no CDR3, stop codons, out-of-frame junctions, or ambiguous translated residues. V3J clonotypes were defined as sequences sharing the same inferred V gene, J gene, and CDR3 amino acid sequence. Percentage overlap between repertoires was calculated by dividing the number of shared unique clonotypes by the size of the smaller repertoire. Three approaches were used to assess repertoire richness: RTK rarefaction, the Chao1 estimator, and Recon v2.1 estimates of unobserved clonotypes. OLGA was used to compute generation probabilities for all TCRbeta clonotypes that the gDNA method yielded from a handful of donors. In TCRdb, the immuneACCESS table is reduced to in-frame sequences with V and J assigned. These tables do not hold every clone; where another copy was compared, an unresolved V gene accounts for under half, and the others remain unexplained. V, J and clone size are taken as reported in that table, and D and trimming were inferred from the DNA itself. The sample contains some 2,500,000 clones, 93% of them found a single time. The ten largest clones take up approximately 0.36% of the sample.

The sequenced material came from naive CD4+ T cells from PBMCs. The cell subset or site label on this specimen signifies: CD45RA+ positively selected. This receptor was taken from a young man in good health. Some clones in this sample may be carry-over from other donors' samples.

The CDR3 corresponds to CASSLMGGLSYEQYF. The DNA sequence follows: TGTGCCAGCAGCTTAATGGGCGGCCTTTCCTACGAGCAGTACTTC. The V and J genes are TRBV11-1 and TRBJ2-7; the D gene identity is not certain. The CDR3 starts with the cysteine, ends with the phenylalanine, and has 15 residues. Of all the DNA, just the CDR3 is kept, 45 bases in frame from base 1. As encoded in the germline V gene (reference sequence), CDR1 is SGHAT while CDR2 is FQDESV. Trimming at the junction amounts to 2 bases on V and 1 base on J, and the germline ends lie 12 bases apart. The full variable domain, with segments outside the CDR3 supplied by the reference TRBV11-1 and TRBJ2-7 proteins, appears as EAEVAQSPRYKITEKSQAVAFWCDPISGHATLYWYRQILGQGPELLVQFQDESVVDDSQLPKDRFSAERLKGVDSTLKIQPAELGDSAMYLCASSLMGGLSYEQYFGPGTRLTVT.